The 2 T cell receptor beta chains presented below share a single source sample, sequenced in a study of T cell responses to AZD1222 COVID-19 vaccine (dated by TCRdb to about 2021). Libraries were built with the immunoSEQ multiplex PCR assay. TCRdb stores this immuneACCESS table with in-frame sequences only. Part of the clones is absent; in the studies checked, under half of the shortfall reflects unresolved V genes, and no reason is known for the rest. The sample includes roughly 70,000 clones, with 75% to 85% observed a single time. The top ten constitute approximately 20% of the sample. Interpreted using the paper, the time point label stands for: baseline before first vaccination. The sample's treatment or condition label is to be understood as: meningococcal conjugate vaccine given as trial control. The sequences come from peripheral blood, collected on day 0 of MenACWY control vaccination. The receptors were gathered from an adult in good health.

This chain uses TRBV7-8 with TRBJ2-1; no clear D. Germline CDR1 is SGHVS and CDR2 is FQNEAQ. The CDR3 loop spans 11 amino acids. Trimming removed 5 bases at V and 9 bases at J, with 8 bases between. The chain's CDR3 is CASSPHSEQFF. In DNA form, the CDR3 reads TGTGCCAGCAGCCCACACAGTGAGCAGTTCTTC.

The genes are TRBV27 and TRBJ1-1; a weak D match, TRBD1 (6 bases). V was pared by 4 bases and J by 7 bases, with 13 bases between. The germline CDR1 and CDR2 sequences are MNHEY and SMNVEV (reference sequence). CDR3 length: 13 residues. CDR3 in amino acids: CASSSIDRLEAFF. The CDR3 coding sequence is TGTGCCAGCAGTTCCATCGACAGGCTTGAAGCTTTCTTT.